One and the same sample provided the 11 T cell receptor beta chains below, sequenced in a study of cytomegalovirus exposure and HLA in healthy donors. PCR employed 60 Vbeta and 13 Jbeta primers. TCRdb's table, derived via immunoSEQ multiplex PCR, lists solely in-frame clones and lacks some. The data show 170,000 or so clones, 83% seen once. Sample: PBMCs. The receptor source for this set is a man in his fifties in good health and CMV-seronegative.

The CDR3: CASSSYRTFYYEQYF. The CDR3 bases are TGTGCCAGCAGCAGTTACCGTACATTTTACTACGAGCAGTACTTC. The chain has TRBV5-7 and TRBJ2-7; D is unresolved. TRBV5-7 is given ORF status, its function remaining uncertain. The V end lost 4 bases, the J end lost 3 bases, and 17 bases lay between the germline ends. The CDR3 loop spans 15 amino acids.

Only one count was recorded for this clone. This chain links TRBV7-3 with TRBJ2-2; 12 nucleotides line up with TRBD2. CDR3 size: 18 residues. V shed 5 bases and J 1 base; nucleotides not matched to a gene: 8. Germline V gene data show CDR1 as SGHTA and CDR2 as FQGTGA. The CDR3: CASSPQGLAGQNTGELFF. The CDR3 region has the DNA TGTGCCAGCAGCCCACAAGGACTAGCGGGGCAGAACACCGGGGAGCTGTTTTTT.

The chain uses TRBV7-2 and TRBJ1-6; tentatively, D is TRBD1 (6 bases). Germline loops: CDR1 SGHTA, CDR2 FQGNSA. V lost 5 bases and J lost 8, with 16 bases in between. The CDR3 sequence is 15 residues long. Written as DNA, the CDR3 is TGTGCCAGCAGCCCAGTACAGGGACCTCATTCACCCCTCCACTTT. It is translated as CASSPVQGPHSPLHF.

The V and J genes are TRBV6-5 and TRBJ2-2; tentatively, D is TRBD2 (6 bases). V was pared by 4 bases and J by 6 bases, with 15 bases between. The CDR3 covers 15 residues. The germline gives CDR1 MNHEY, CDR2 SVGAGI. Here the CDR3 reads CASSSGSIASGELFF. The DNA for the CDR3 is TGTGCCAGCAGTTCCGGGAGCATTGCTTCCGGGGAGCTGTTTTTT.

The V gene is TRBV7-9, the J gene TRBJ1-2; tentatively, D is TRBD1 (6 bases). Germline V CDR1 and CDR2: SEHNR, FQNEAQ (reference sequence). CDR3 length: 13 residues. V shed 5 bases and J shed 8 bases, with 15 bases lying between them. The CDR3 bases are TGTGCCAGCAGCGGCGACAGGAATAGCGGCTACACCTTC. It translates to CASSGDRNSGYTF.

The chain has TRBV30 and TRBJ2-2; 9 bases fit TRBD2. V was clipped by 5 bases and J by 3 bases; unmatched bases: 7. The germline CDR1 and CDR2 sequences are GTSNPN and SVGIG (reference sequence). The CDR3 has 15 residues. The CDR3 loop is CAWVSGRIDTGELFF. CDR3 DNA sequence: TGTGCCTGGGTTAGCGGGAGAATTGACACCGGGGAGCTGTTTTTT.

The V call is TRBV19, the J call TRBJ1-5, with D perhaps TRBD1 (5 bases). The length of the CDR3 is 14 residues. V was pared by 10 bases and J by 0 bases, with 13 bases between. Germline-derived CDR1 and CDR2 are LNHDA and SQIVND (reference sequence). CDR3 DNA: TGTGCCACAGGCGCGGGACGTAGCAATCAGCCCCAGCATTTT. It yields the protein CATGAGRSNQPQHF.

The V call is TRBV5-1, the J call TRBJ2-2; no firm D call. Germline CDR1 reads SGHRS; CDR2 reads YFSETQ. The CDR3 totals 14 residues. Trimming pared 1 base from V and 0 bases from J, leaving 4 bases between. CDR3 residues: CASSLTANTGELFF. The CDR3 nucleotides read TGCGCCAGCAGCTTGACGGCGAACACCGGGGAGCTGTTTTTT.

This chain connects TRBV5-6 to TRBJ2-7; D not certain. The CDR3 extends over 13 amino acids. In germline, CDR1 is SGHDT, CDR2 YYEEEE. The ends were cut back, 1 base at V and 2 bases at J, with 7 bases in the middle. This CDR3 reads CASSLRGTYEQYF. The CDR3, as DNA: TGTGCCAGCAGCTTGAGAGGAACCTACGAGCAGTACTTC.

This rearrangement joins TRBV14 to TRBJ1-2; TRBD1 matches 7 bases. CDR1 and CDR2 (germline): SGHDN, FVKESK. The junction had 7 bases not matched to a gene; V was cut back by 2 bases and J by 4 bases. The CDR3 is 15 amino acids. For the CDR3, the DNA is TGTGCCAGCAGCCAAACGACAGGGTTGGGCTATGGCTACACCTTC. Translating gives CASSQTTGLGYGYTF. Full variable domain (missing parts from reference TRBV14 and TRBJ1-2): EAGVTQFPSHSVIEKGQTVTLRCDPISGHDNLYWYRRVMGKEIKFLLHFVKESKQDESGMPNNRFLAERTGGTYSTLKVQPAELEDSGVYFCASSQTTGLGYGYTFGSGTRLTVV.

The genes are TRBV11-1 and TRBJ1-6; 10 nucleotides line up with TRBD1. This CDR3 has 17 amino acids. Germline CDR1 SGHAT, CDR2 FQDESV (reference sequence). With 2 bases clipped from V and 8 bases from J, the junction kept 9 bases outside the gene matches. The CDR3 sequence: CASSLRVRGTGDSPLHF. The DNA for the CDR3 is TGTGCCAGCAGCTTAAGGGTGAGAGGGACAGGGGATTCACCCCTCCACTTT. Full variable domain (rest looked up from reference TRBV11-1 and TRBJ1-6): EAEVAQSPRYKITEKSQAVAFWCDPISGHATLYWYRQILGQGPELLVQFQDESVVDDSQLPKDRFSAERLKGVDSTLKIQPAELGDSAMYLCASSLRVRGTGDSPLHFGNGTRLTVT.